This entry describes one TCR beta chain. The specificity of this receptor is unknown. No much larger clone exists at a distance of one base, and base qualities are not known. The immunoSEQ Assay, a bias-controlled multiplex PCR, was used to amplify TCRbeta CDR3 regions from genomic DNA. From the authors' description of their analysis: Nucleated cell counts per sample were estimated from amplification of reference gene primers within the assay. Sequence reads were collapsed and filtered to measure the absolute abundance of every unique TCRbeta CDR3 rearrangement. Productive Simpson clonality was computed per sample as the square root of Simpson's diversity index over productive rearrangements. TCRdb's version of the immuneACCESS table is confined to in-frame rearrangements and falls short of the full clone set. An unresolved V gene accounts for under half of the shortfall where checked; the remainder is of unknown origin. V and J calls and clone size are those listed in that table; D and trimming were worked out from the DNA. This sample comprises roughly 250,000 clones, 82% of them detected only once. Approximately 5% of the sample is taken by the ten largest.

The junction carries 12 bases between V and J, which are trimmed by 6 bases and 7 bases respectively. CDR1 SNHLY and CDR2 FYNNEI were looked up in the germline V gene. From the cysteine through the phenylalanine, the CDR3 covers 13 amino acids. Solely the CDR3 DNA is kept, with 39 bases framed from the first base. The sample comes from a study of blood T cell repertoires in COVID-19 (dated by TCRdb to the early 2020s). Looking at the study overall: Collaborator samples came from the United States, Italy and Spain and covered acute and convalescent phases of COVID-19. The prospective study material was composed of cDNA or gDNA derived from T cells, B-cell-depleted T cells, or PBMCs. The dataset comprised deeply sampled blood TCRbeta repertoires from subjects exposed to, actively infected with, or recovered from COVID-19. The repertoires were made available in a free public database intended to serve as a resource for research on the immune response to SARS-CoV-2. Samples were obtained from the ongoing ImmuneRACE study (first 160 participants) and from about 1,300 subjects provided by 6 global collaborators. A de-identified subject ID, COVID-19 status, age in years and sex were almost always included in the sample metadata. Where HLA class I and class II types were available, the types were taken from metadata supplied by the sample provider, not from assay-based typing.

Whole blood was collected in K2EDTA tubes by collaborating institutions according to the institutions' own protocols. Collaborator samples were shipped for TCRbeta analysis as frozen whole blood, isolated PBMCs, or DNA extracted from either sample type. On the study overall, not on this receptor specifically: How much clinical and demographic metadata was included differed by source and by participant, and the metadata was provided uncurated.

The specimen was peripheral blood. This receptor was taken from a woman older than 75 with active or convalescent COVID-19. The V and J segments used are TRBV2 and TRBJ2-2, and TRBD1 may be the D gene, going by 5 matching bases. The CDR3 corresponds to CASRPDRIGELFF. In nucleotides, the sequence is TGTGCCAGCAGGCCAGACAGAATCGGGGAGCTGTTTTTT.